These T cell receptor beta chains were read from a single sample in a study of T cell repertoires in cytomegalovirus infection. TCRdb passed the reads through MiXCR, listing each CDR3 protein once. The sample holds around 900,000 distinct CDR3 sequences; approximately 31% are singletons and the top ten take 11% to 15%. Their antigen targets remain unknown. This specimen was cultured CD8+ T cells from PBMCs, taken from culture after CMV antigen stimulation. These receptors all stem from a human donor in good health (CMV status not recorded). Some clones in this sample may be carry-over from other donors' samples. Both conserved end residues are part of each CDR3. Fields, in order: clone size, J gene, D gene, V gene, CDR3 protein, CDR3 DNA. The D gene is left open where the match is weak. A clone size is listed for some rows: how often the clone was seen (once, few, many), or a class if it is expanded.

clone size: .
J gene: TRBJ1-5
D gene: TRBD1
V gene: TRBV11-2
CDR3 protein: CASSQRLGTAHSNQPQHF
CDR3 DNA: TGTGCCAGCAGCCAACGGCTAGGGACAGCACATAGCAATCAGCCCCAGCATTTT

clone size: few
J gene: TRBJ2-3
D gene: TRBD2
V gene: TRBV7-8
CDR3 protein: CASSIRLAGSTDTQYF
CDR3 DNA: TGTGCCAGCAGCATCAGACTAGCGGGGAGCACAGATACGCAGTATTTT

clone size: .
J gene: TRBJ1-1
D gene: .
V gene: TRBV20-1
CDR3 protein: CSARDRKANMNTEAFF
CDR3 DNA: TGCAGTGCTAGAGATCGTAAAGCGAACATGAACACTGAAGCTTTCTTT

clone size: .
J gene: TRBJ1-6
D gene: .
V gene: TRBV2
CDR3 protein: CASSAFPSYNSPLHF
CDR3 DNA: TGTGCCAGCAGTGCATTCCCTTCCTATAATTCACCCCTCCACTTT

clone size: .
J gene: TRBJ1-1
D gene: .
V gene: TRBV9
CDR3 protein: CASSTPVDSQNTEAFF
CDR3 DNA: TGTGCCAGCAGCACCCCGGTGGACAGCCAGAACACTGAAGCTTTCTTT

clone size: few
J gene: TRBJ1-6
D gene: .
V gene: TRBV25-1
CDR3 protein: CASSGNTFSYNSPLHF
CDR3 DNA: TGTGCCAGCAGTGGAAACACCTTCTCCTATAATTCACCCCTCCACTTT

clone size: few
J gene: TRBJ1-2
D gene: .
V gene: TRBV12-3/TRBV12-4
CDR3 protein: CASSLNTGSYGYTF
CDR3 DNA: TGTGCCAGCAGTTTAAATACGGGGAGCTATGGCTACACCTTC

clone size: few
J gene: TRBJ2-3
D gene: .
V gene: TRBV7-9
CDR3 protein: CASSPSGRSDTQYF
CDR3 DNA: TGTGCCAGCAGCCCTTCGGGACGATCAGATACGCAGTATTTT

clone size: few
J gene: TRBJ1-2
D gene: .
V gene: TRBV9
CDR3 protein: CASSGTEGRGYTF
CDR3 DNA: TGTGCCAGCAGCGGTACGGAGGGGAGAGGCTACACCTTC

clone size: many
J gene: TRBJ2-3
D gene: .
V gene: TRBV6-1
CDR3 protein: CASSGGYELSDTQYF
CDR3 DNA: TGTGCCAGCAGTGGAGGGTACGAACTCTCAGATACGCAGTATTTT

clone size: .
J gene: TRBJ2-2
D gene: .
V gene: TRBV19
CDR3 protein: CASSKSKQEENTGELFF
CDR3 DNA: TGTGCCAGTAGTAAGAGCAAACAGGAAGAGAACACCGGGGAGCTGTTTTTT

clone size: few
J gene: TRBJ1-1
D gene: .
V gene: TRBV27
CDR3 protein: CASSKFVGRMNTEAFF
CDR3 DNA: TGTGCCAGCAGTAAATTTGTTGGACGCATGAACACTGAAGCTTTCTTT

clone size: .
J gene: TRBJ2-3
D gene: TRBD2
V gene: TRBV11-2
CDR3 protein: CASSLDHFGGTSGGFHTDTQYF
CDR3 DNA: TGTGCCAGCAGCTTAGATCATTTTGGAGGGACTAGCGGGGGTTTCCACACAGATACGCAGTATTTT

clone size: .
J gene: TRBJ2-5
D gene: TRBD2
V gene: TRBV10-3
CDR3 protein: CAIRDGLAQETQYF
CDR3 DNA: TGTGCCATCAGAGACGGACTAGCGCAAGAGACCCAGTACTTC

clone size: .
J gene: TRBJ2-4
D gene: .
V gene: TRBV12-3/TRBV12-4
CDR3 protein: CASSLQFVAKNIQYF
CDR3 DNA: TGTGCCAGCAGTTTACAATTCGTGGCCAAAAACATTCAGTACTTC

clone size: .
J gene: TRBJ2-7
D gene: .
V gene: TRBV6-1
CDR3 protein: CANRSTGPEQYF
CDR3 DNA: TGTGCCAACAGAAGCACAGGGCCCGAGCAGTACTTC

clone size: few
J gene: TRBJ1-4
D gene: .
V gene: TRBV19
CDR3 protein: CASSTEQVLNEKLFF
CDR3 DNA: TGTGCCAGTAGTACAGAACAGGTACTAAATGAAAAACTGTTTTTT

clone size: few
J gene: TRBJ2-7
D gene: .
V gene: TRBV3-1
CDR3 protein: CASSQVPSSSYEQYF
CDR3 DNA: TGTGCCAGCAGCCAAGTCCCATCTAGCTCCTACGAGCAGTACTTC

clone size: .
J gene: TRBJ1-6
D gene: .
V gene: TRBV19
CDR3 protein: CTSSIASIFYNSPLHF
CDR3 DNA: TGTACCAGTAGTATTGCCAGCATCTTCTATAATTCACCCCTCCACTTT

clone size: many
J gene: TRBJ2-3
D gene: .
V gene: TRBV6-6
CDR3 protein: CASTHLRTDTQYF
CDR3 DNA: TGTGCCAGCACTCACCTGCGGACGGATACGCAGTATTTT

clone size: .
J gene: TRBJ2-4
D gene: TRBD1
V gene: TRBV2
CDR3 protein: CASSEVRRTGGSIQYF
CDR3 DNA: TGTGCCAGCAGCGAAGTCCGCAGGACAGGGGGTAGCATTCAGTACTTC

clone size: .
J gene: TRBJ2-7
D gene: TRBD2
V gene: TRBV5-4
CDR3 protein: CASRSAGETYEQYF
CDR3 DNA: TGTGCCAGCAGGTCAGCGGGGGAGACCTACGAGCAGTACTTC

clone size: few
J gene: TRBJ2-1
D gene: .
V gene: TRBV7-9
CDR3 protein: CASSLGRYGKDRDYNEQFF
CDR3 DNA: TGTGCCAGCAGCTTAGGAAGGTATGGGAAGGACAGAGATTACAATGAGCAGTTCTTC

clone size: .
J gene: TRBJ1-2
D gene: TRBD1
V gene: TRBV20-1
CDR3 protein: CSARDSSGGLYGYTF
CDR3 DNA: TGCAGTGCTAGAGATTCGTCAGGGGGCTTGTATGGCTACACCTTC

clone size: many
J gene: TRBJ2-7
D gene: .
V gene: TRBV7-9
CDR3 protein: CASSSGTAWREQYF
CDR3 DNA: TGTGCCAGCAGCTCTGGGACGGCGTGGAGGGAGCAGTACTTC

clone size: .
J gene: TRBJ1-5
D gene: .
V gene: TRBV7-9
CDR3 protein: CASSLAQGTYSNQPQHF
CDR3 DNA: TGTGCCAGCAGCTTAGCGCAGGGGACATATAGCAATCAGCCCCAGCATTTT

clone size: many
J gene: TRBJ2-5
D gene: .
V gene: TRBV7-2
CDR3 protein: CASSPRWDWDQETQYF
CDR3 DNA: TGTGCCAGCAGCCCCCGATGGGACTGGGACCAAGAGACCCAGTACTTC

clone size: once
J gene: TRBJ2-3
D gene: .
V gene: TRBV19
CDR3 protein: CASSKDGDSSDTQYF
CDR3 DNA: TGTGCCAGTAGTAAAGACGGGGACTCTTCAGATACGCAGTATTTT

clone size: many
J gene: TRBJ2-5
D gene: TRBD2
V gene: TRBV19
CDR3 protein: CASSITGLAEQETQYF
CDR3 DNA: TGTGCCAGTAGTATTACCGGACTAGCGGAACAAGAGACCCAGTACTTC

clone size: .
J gene: TRBJ1-5
D gene: .
V gene: TRBV28
CDR3 protein: CASSLYPGDQPQHF
CDR3 DNA: TGTGCCAGCAGTTTGTACCCAGGGGATCAGCCCCAGCATTTT

clone size: few
J gene: TRBJ2-1
D gene: .
V gene: TRBV6-1
CDR3 protein: CASSERKKYNEQFF
CDR3 DNA: TGTGCCAGCAGTGAGAGAAAGAAATACAATGAGCAGTTCTTC

clone size: .
J gene: TRBJ2-5
D gene: .
V gene: TRBV6-5
CDR3 protein: CASSWGYTLTETQYF
CDR3 DNA: TGTGCCAGCAGTTGGGGCTATACTCTTACAGAGACCCAGTACTTC

clone size: .
J gene: TRBJ1-5
D gene: TRBD1
V gene: TRBV20-1
CDR3 protein: CSAYGTGGNQPQHF
CDR3 DNA: TGCAGTGCCTATGGGACAGGGGGCAATCAGCCCCAGCATTTT

clone size: many
J gene: TRBJ1-1
D gene: TRBD1
V gene: TRBV7-8
CDR3 protein: CASSPGQGGGEAFF
CDR3 DNA: TGTGCCAGCAGCCCCGGACAGGGAGGAGGTGAAGCTTTCTTT

clone size: .
J gene: TRBJ1-6
D gene: .
V gene: TRBV6-2/TRBV6-3
CDR3 protein: CASSYPGSPLHF
CDR3 DNA: TGTGCCAGCAGTTACCCTGGATCACCCCTCCACTTT

clone size: .
J gene: TRBJ2-1
D gene: TRBD2
V gene: TRBV11-2
CDR3 protein: CASSLGALGLAGGGPYNEQFF
CDR3 DNA: TGTGCCAGCAGCTTAGGGGCTCTAGGACTAGCGGGGGGGGGTCCCTACAATGAGCAGTTCTTC

clone size: few
J gene: TRBJ1-1
D gene: .
V gene: TRBV19
CDR3 protein: CASSTPGGTDTEAFF
CDR3 DNA: TGTGCCAGTAGTACGCCCGGGGGGACCGACACTGAAGCTTTCTTT

clone size: few
J gene: TRBJ1-1
D gene: .
V gene: TRBV7-8
CDR3 protein: CASSLDGGPDTEAFF
CDR3 DNA: TGTGCCAGCAGCTTAGACGGGGGCCCTGACACTGAAGCTTTCTTT

clone size: .
J gene: TRBJ2-7
D gene: .
V gene: TRBV5-1
CDR3 protein: CASSLRGKASYEQYF
CDR3 DNA: TGCGCCAGCAGCTTGAGGGGTAAAGCCTCCTACGAGCAGTACTTC

clone size: .
J gene: TRBJ2-5
D gene: TRBD1
V gene: TRBV7-6
CDR3 protein: CASSLAPGQGATWETQYF
CDR3 DNA: TGTGCTAGCAGCTTAGCTCCCGGACAGGGGGCTACGTGGGAGACCCAGTACTTC

clone size: .
J gene: TRBJ2-1
D gene: .
V gene: TRBV24-1
CDR3 protein: CATSDPTLSLTGGFNNEQFF
CDR3 DNA: TGTGCCACCAGTGATCCAACTTTGTCACTGACAGGAGGTTTTAACAATGAGCAGTTCTTC

clone size: .
J gene: TRBJ2-1
D gene: .
V gene: TRBV19
CDR3 protein: CASSMGDRNEQFF
CDR3 DNA: TGTGCCAGTAGTATGGGGGACCGCAATGAGCAGTTCTTC